Sequencing of this T cell receptor beta chain was carried out in a study of vaccination and CD4 T cells after COVID-19. Indicated treatment: roughly 10-day PBMC culture with coronavirus spike peptide pools or control peptides (ViraFEST assay). The unexposed donor gave CD4+ T cells before the COVID-19 pandemic (2011-2018). The researchers probed unexposed-donor CD4+ T cells with SARS-CoV-2 S/N and four cold-coronavirus spikes, cells permitting. Germline V lookup: CDR1 SGHRS, CDR2 YFSETQ. CDR3 length: 13 residues. Trimming pared 9 bases from V and 1 base from J, leaving 13 bases between. As regards this clonotype: Its specificity is unknown.

Once obtained from cultured CD4+ T cells, the DNA was sequenced using the Oncomine TCR Beta short-read assay. Using its own MiXCR run on the PCR reads, TCRdb lists one record per CDR3 protein. The profile shows about 5,600 distinct CDR3 sequences, about 45% of them singletons. The sample was CD4+ T cells from blood, cultured in vitro. The clonotype was recovered from a human donor in good health. The chain uses TRBV5-1 and TRBJ1-2; D gene uncertain. This CDR3 is CATSAGGNYGYTF. CDR3 coding DNA: TGCGCCACCAGTGCGGGCGGTAACTATGGCTACACCTTC. The whole variable domain, filled in from reference TRBV5-1 and TRBJ1-2, reads KAGVTQTPRYLIKTRGQQVTLSCSPISGHRSVSWYQQTPGQGLQFLFEYFSETQRNKGNFPGRFSGRQFSNSRSEMNVSTLELGDSALYLCATSAGGNYGYTFGSGTRLTVV.